These T cell receptor beta chains were read from a single sample in a study of cytomegalovirus exposure and HLA in healthy donors. Using immunoSEQ multiplex PCR, the repertoire was profiled, and TCRdb retains in-frame clones only, with some absent. The sample contains some 110,000 clones, around 75% of which appear only once. The sample was PBMCs. Source of these receptors: a female donor in good health and CMV-seronegative. Both conserved end residues are part of each CDR3.

j_gene: TRBJ1-5; v_gene: TRBV19; CDR3aa: CASSGGQSNQPQHF
j_gene: TRBJ2-1; v_gene: TRBV28; CDR3aa: CASRDRGANEQFF
j_gene: TRBJ1-2; v_gene: TRBV11-2; CDR3aa: CASSPGEGRGYTF
j_gene: TRBJ1-5; v_gene: TRBV2; CDR3aa: CASSAGVNQPQHF
j_gene: TRBJ2-5; v_gene: TRBV6-5; CDR3aa: CASSYSPRLTQETQYF
j_gene: TRBJ1-1; v_gene: TRBV29-1; CDR3aa: CSALGLLAEAFF
j_gene: TRBJ2-2; v_gene: TRBV23-1; CDR3aa: CASGARRRELFF
j_gene: TRBJ1-2; v_gene: TRBV7-9; CDR3aa: CASRSQGPNYGYTF
j_gene: TRBJ2-2; v_gene: TRBV6-5; CDR3aa: CASSKRAVNTGELFF
j_gene: TRBJ2-5; v_gene: TRBV27; CDR3aa: CASSPRQGRRETQYF